This TCR beta chain was recorded in a study of T cell responses to AZD1222 COVID-19 vaccine. Study as a whole: It was second doses at about 4 or about 12 weeks that were pooled.

Data came from immunoSEQ multiplex PCR; TCRdb stores just in-frame clones and leaves some out. The repertoire consists of some 150,000 clones, with approximately 95% occurring once and the leading ten covering approximately 4%. To note about this clone: The antigen is not known.

The length of the CDR3 is 15 residues. Deletions cut 2 bases from V and 0 bases from J, with 5 bases between. Germline CDR1 and CDR2: MNHNS and SASEGT. Study-wide findings and caveats: The study sampled repertoires only after the peak T cell response. Donors were mostly white British, more females; clonal diversity possibly underestimated. The number of AZD1222 recipients seropositive at baseline was only six.

The TCR originated in an adult in good health. V gene TRBV6-1 combines with J gene TRBJ1-6, with D unclear. The sample consisted of peripheral blood, taken on day 0 of AZD1222 vaccination. The CDR3 sequence: CASSELSSYNSPLHF. The DNA for the CDR3 is TGTGCCAGCAGTGAATTAAGCTCCTATAATTCACCCCTCCACTTT.